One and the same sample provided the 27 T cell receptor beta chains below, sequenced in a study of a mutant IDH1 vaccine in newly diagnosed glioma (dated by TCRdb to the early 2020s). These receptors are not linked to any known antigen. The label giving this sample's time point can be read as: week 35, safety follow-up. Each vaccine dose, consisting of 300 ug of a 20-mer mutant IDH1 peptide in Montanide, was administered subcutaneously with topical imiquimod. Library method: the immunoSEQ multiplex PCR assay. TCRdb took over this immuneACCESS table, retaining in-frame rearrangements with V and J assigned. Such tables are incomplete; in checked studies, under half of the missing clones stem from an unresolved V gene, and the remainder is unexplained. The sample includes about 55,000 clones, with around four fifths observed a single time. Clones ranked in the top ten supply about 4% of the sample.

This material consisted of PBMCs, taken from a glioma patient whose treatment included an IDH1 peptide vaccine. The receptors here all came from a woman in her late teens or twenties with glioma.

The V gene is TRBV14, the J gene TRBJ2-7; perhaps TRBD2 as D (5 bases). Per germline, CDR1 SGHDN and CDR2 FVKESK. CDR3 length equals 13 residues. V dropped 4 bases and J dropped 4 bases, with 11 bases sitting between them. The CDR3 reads CASSPGIIYEQYF. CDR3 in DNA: TGTGCCAGCAGCCCCGGGATCATATACGAGCAGTACTTC.

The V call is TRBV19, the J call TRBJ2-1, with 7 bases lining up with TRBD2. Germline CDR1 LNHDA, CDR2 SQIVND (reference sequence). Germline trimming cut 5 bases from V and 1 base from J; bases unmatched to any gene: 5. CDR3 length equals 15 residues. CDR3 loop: CASSLSSGSYNEQFF. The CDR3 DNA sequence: TGTGCCAGTAGTCTTTCTAGCGGATCCTACAATGAGCAGTTCTTC.

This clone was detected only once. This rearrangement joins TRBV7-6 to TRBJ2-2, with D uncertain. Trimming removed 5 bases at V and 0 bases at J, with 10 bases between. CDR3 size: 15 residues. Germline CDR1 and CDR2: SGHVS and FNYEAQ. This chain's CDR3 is CASSPTGANTGELFF. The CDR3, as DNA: TGTGCCAGCAGCCCAACCGGCGCGAACACCGGGGAGCTGTTTTTT.

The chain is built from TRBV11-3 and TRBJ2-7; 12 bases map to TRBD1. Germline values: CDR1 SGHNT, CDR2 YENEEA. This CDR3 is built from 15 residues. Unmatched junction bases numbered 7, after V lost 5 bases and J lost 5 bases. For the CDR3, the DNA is TGTGCCAGCAGCGCCCCGGGACAGGGGGCGCACGAGCAGTACTTC. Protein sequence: CASSAPGQGAHEQYF.

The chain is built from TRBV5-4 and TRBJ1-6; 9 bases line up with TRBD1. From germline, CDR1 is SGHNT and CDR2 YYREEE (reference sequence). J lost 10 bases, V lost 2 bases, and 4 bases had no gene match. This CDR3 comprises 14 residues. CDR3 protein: CASSLQGAWSPLHF. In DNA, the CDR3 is TGTGCCAGCAGCTTACAGGGGGCCTGGTCACCCCTCCACTTT.

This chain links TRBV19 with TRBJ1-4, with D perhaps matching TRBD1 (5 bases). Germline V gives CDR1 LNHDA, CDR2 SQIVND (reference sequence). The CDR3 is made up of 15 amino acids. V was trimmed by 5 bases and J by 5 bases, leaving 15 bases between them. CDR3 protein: CASSVGDRVNEKLFF. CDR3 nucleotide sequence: TGTGCCAGTAGTGTGGGGGACCGCGTGAATGAAAAACTGTTTTTT.

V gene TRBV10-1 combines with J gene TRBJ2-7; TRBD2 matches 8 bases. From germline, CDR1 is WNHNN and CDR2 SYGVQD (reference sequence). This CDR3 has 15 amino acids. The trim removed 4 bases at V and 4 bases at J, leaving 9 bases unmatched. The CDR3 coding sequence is TGCGCCAGCAGTGCCTCCACTAGCGGCCTTTACGAGCAGTACTTC. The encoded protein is CASSASTSGLYEQYF.

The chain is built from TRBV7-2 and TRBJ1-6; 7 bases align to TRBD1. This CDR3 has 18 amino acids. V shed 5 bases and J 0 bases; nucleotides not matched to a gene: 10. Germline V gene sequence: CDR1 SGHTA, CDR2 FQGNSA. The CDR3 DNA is TGTGCCAGCAGCCAAGGGGGCAGTCTTTTCTCCTATAATTCACCCCTCCACTTT. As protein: CASSQGGSLFSYNSPLHF.

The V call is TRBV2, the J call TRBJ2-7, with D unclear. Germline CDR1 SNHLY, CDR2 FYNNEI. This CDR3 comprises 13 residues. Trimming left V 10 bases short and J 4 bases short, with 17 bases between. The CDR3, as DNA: TGTGCCACGTGGTCCCAGGCCGATTACGAGCAGTACTTC. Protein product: CATWSQADYEQYF.

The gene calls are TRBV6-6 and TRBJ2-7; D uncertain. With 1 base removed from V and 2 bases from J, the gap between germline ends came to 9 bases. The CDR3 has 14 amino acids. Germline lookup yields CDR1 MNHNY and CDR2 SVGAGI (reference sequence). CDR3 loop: CASSYLHGPYEQYF. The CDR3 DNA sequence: TGTGCCAGCAGTTACTTACATGGACCCTACGAGCAGTACTTC.

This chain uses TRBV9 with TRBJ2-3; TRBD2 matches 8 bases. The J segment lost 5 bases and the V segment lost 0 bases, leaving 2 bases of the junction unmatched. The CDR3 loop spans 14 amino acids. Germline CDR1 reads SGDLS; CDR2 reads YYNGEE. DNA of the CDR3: TGTGCCAGCAGCGTAGCGGGGGGGCTAGATACGCAGTATTTT. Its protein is CASSVAGGLDTQYF.

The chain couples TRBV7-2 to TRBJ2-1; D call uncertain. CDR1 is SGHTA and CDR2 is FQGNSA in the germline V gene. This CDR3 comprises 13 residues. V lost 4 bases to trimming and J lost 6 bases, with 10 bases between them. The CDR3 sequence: CASSSSTGNEQFF. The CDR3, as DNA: TGTGCCAGCAGCTCCAGCACCGGCAATGAGCAGTTCTTC. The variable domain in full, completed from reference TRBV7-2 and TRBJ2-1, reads GAGVSQSPSNKVTEKGKDVELRCDPISGHTALYWYRQSLGQGLEFLIYFQGNSAPDKSGLPSDRFSAERTGGSVSTLTIQRTQQEDSAVYLCASSSSTGNEQFFGPGTRLTVL.

This CDR3 reads CSADRDDNEQFF. The CDR3 DNA is TGCAGCGCCGACAGGGACGACAATGAGCAGTTCTTC. The chain uses TRBV29-1 and TRBJ2-1, with 7 bases lining up with TRBD1. CDR1 and CDR2 from the germline V gene are SQVTM and ANQGSEA. This CDR3 is 12 amino acids long. The V gene end was trimmed by 7 bases and the J gene end by 5 bases; junction bases not matched to a gene: 5.

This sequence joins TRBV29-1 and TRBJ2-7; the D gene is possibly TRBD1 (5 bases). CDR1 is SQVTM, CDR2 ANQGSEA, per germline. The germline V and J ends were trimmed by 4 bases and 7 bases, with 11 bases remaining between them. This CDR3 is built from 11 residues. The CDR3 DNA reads TGCAGCGTTGGGACACTTCCGGAGCAGTACTTC. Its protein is CSVGTLPEQYF.

The CDR3 bases are TGCGCCAGCAGCCCCGTCCCGGGGGCAACTAATGAAAAACTGTTTTTT. This translates into CASSPVPGATNEKLFF. This sequence joins TRBV4-3 and TRBJ1-4, with D possibly being TRBD1 (5 bases). Germline V gene lookup returns CDR1 LGHNA and CDR2 YSLEER. Trimming cost V 4 bases and J 0 bases, with 12 bases left between them. The CDR3 sequence is 16 residues long.

For the CDR3, the DNA is TGTGCCAGCAGGTCCCAGGTCGGGAACACTGAAGCTTTCTTT. Translated, it gives CASRSQVGNTEAFF. The rearrangement links TRBV6-1 to TRBJ1-1; no clear D. The CDR3 has 14 residues. Trimming removed 6 bases from V and 1 base from J, with 12 bases in between. In germline, CDR1 is MNHNS, CDR2 SASEGT.

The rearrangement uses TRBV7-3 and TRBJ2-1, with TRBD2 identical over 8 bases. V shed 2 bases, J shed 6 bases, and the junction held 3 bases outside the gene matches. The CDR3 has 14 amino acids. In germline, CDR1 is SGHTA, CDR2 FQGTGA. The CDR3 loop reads CASSLLSGANEQFF. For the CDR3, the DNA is TGTGCCAGCAGCTTACTTAGCGGGGCCAATGAGCAGTTCTTC.

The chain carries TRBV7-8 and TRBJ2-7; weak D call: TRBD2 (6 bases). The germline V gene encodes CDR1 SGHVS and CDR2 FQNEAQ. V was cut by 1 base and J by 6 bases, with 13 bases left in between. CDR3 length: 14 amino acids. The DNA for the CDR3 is TGTGCCAGCAGCTTAGAACGGTGGAGGGGCGAGCAGTACTTC. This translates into CASSLERWRGEQYF.

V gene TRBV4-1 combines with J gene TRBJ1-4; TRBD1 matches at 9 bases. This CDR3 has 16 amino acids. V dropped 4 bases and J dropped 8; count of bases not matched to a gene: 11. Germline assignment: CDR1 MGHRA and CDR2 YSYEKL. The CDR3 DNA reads TGCGCCAGCAGCCTTACCCCGGGACAGGGCGAGGAAAAACTGTTTTTT. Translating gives CASSLTPGQGEEKLFF.

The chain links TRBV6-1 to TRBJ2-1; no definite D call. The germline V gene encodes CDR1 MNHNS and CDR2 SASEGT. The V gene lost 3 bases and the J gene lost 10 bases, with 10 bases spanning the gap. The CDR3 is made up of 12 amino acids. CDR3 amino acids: CASSEVGREQFF. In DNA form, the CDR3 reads TGTGCCAGCAGTGAGGTAGGGCGGGAGCAGTTCTTC.

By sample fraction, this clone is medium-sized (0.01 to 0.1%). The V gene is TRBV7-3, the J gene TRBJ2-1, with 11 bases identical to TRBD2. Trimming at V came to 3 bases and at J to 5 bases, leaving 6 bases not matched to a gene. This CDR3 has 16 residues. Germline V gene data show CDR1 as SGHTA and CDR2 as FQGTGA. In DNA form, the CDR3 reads TGTGCCAGCAGCTTTAGCGGGAGGGCCAACAACAATGAGCAGTTCTTC. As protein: CASSFSGRANNNEQFF.

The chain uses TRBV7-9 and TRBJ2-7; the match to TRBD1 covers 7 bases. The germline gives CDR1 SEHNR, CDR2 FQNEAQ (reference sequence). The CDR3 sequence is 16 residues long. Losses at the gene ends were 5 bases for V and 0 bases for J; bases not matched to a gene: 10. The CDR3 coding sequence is TGTGCCAGCAGCGAGGGGGCGACAGGGAGCTCCTACGAGCAGTACTTC. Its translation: CASSEGATGSSYEQYF.

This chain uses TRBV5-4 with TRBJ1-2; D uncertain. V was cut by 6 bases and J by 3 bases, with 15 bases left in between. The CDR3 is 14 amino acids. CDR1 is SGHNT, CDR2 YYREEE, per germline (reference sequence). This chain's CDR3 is CASTTTSSDYGYTF. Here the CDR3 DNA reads TGTGCCAGCACCACAACAAGCAGTGACTATGGCTACACCTTC.

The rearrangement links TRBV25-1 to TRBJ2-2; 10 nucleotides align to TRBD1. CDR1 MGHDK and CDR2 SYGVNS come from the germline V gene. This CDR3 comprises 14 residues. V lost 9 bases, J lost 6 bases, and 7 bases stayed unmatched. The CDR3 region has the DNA TGTGCCAGAGGGACAGGGGAAAATCCCGGGGAGCTGTTTTTT. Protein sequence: CARGTGENPGELFF.

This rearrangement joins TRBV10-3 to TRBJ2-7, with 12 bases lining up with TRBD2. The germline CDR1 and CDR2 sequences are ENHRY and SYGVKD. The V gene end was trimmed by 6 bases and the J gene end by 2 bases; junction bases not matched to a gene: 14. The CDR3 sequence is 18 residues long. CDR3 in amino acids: CAIRRTSGTTKGAYEQYF. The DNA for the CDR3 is TGTGCCATCAGGAGGACTAGCGGGACGACTAAGGGGGCCTACGAGCAGTACTTC.

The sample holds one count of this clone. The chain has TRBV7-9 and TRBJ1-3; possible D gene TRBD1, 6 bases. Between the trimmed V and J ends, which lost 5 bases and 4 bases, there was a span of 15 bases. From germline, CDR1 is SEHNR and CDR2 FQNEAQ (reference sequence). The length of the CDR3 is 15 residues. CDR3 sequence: CASSPTAGTGNTIYF. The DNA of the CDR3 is TGTGCCAGCAGCCCAACCGCCGGGACAGGAAACACCATATATTTT. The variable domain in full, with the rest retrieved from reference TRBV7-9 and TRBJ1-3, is DTGVSQNPRHKITKRGQNVTFRCDPISEHNRLYWYRQTLGQGPEFLTYFQNEAQLEKSRLLSDRFSAERPKGSFSTLEIQRTEQGDSAMYLCASSPTAGTGNTIYFGEGSWLTVV.

The CDR3 sequence is CSVDSLQTQYF. The DNA of the CDR3 is TGCAGCGTTGATAGTTTACAGACCCAGTACTTC. The J gene is TRBJ2-5, the V gene TRBV29-1; D remains ambiguous. The V and J ends lost 3 bases and 6 bases respectively, with 8 bases between them. The CDR3 sequence is 11 residues long. Germline CDR1 reads SQVTM; CDR2 reads ANQGSEA.